This passage covers 15 T cell receptor beta chains from one sample sequenced in a study of vaccination and CD4 T cells after COVID-19. Sample treatment: roughly 11-day PBMC culture with coronavirus spike peptide pools or control peptides (ViraFEST assay). An Oncomine TCR Beta short-read assay was used to sequence the DNA from cultured CD4+ T cells. Each CDR3 protein is one row after TCRdb ran MiXCR on the PCR reads. This sample yields some 20,000 distinct CDR3 sequences, of which about 44% are seen a single time; approximately 24% belongs to the top ten. These receptors' targets are unknown. This material consisted of CD4+ T cells from blood, cultured in vitro, taken before SARS-CoV-2 vaccination. The receptor source for this set is a human donor who had recovered from COVID-19.

CDR3 residues: CASSTGTNTEAFF. Written as DNA, the CDR3 is TGTGCCAGCAGTACGGGGACGAACACTGAAGCTTTCTTT. The gene calls are TRBV6-4 and TRBJ1-1; weak D call: TRBD1 (5 bases). CDR1 and CDR2 from the germline V gene are MRHNA and SNTAGT. The CDR3 contains 13 residues. V lost 5 bases to trimming and J lost 1 base, with 8 bases between them.

The chain recombines TRBV6-1 with TRBJ2-2; weak D call: TRBD2 (6 bases). This CDR3 spans 17 amino acids. Germline V gene data show CDR1 as MNHNS and CDR2 as SASEGT. V lost 6 bases and J lost 5, with 22 bases in between. In DNA, the CDR3 is TGTGCCAGCAGCACACCCCTGGTGCGGGGAAAAACCGGGGAGCTGTTTTTT. Its translation is CASSTPLVRGKTGELFF.

The chain uses TRBV7-2 and TRBJ2-7; 7 nucleotides match TRBD1. The CDR3 length is 14 residues. The V and J ends lost 6 bases and 0 bases, in that order; junction bases with no gene match: 5. Germline CDR1 is SGHTA and CDR2 is FQGNSA. CDR3 coding DNA: TGTGCCAGCAGAGAGGGGGCGGGCTCCTACGAGCAGTACTTC. It is translated as CASREGAGSYEQYF.

Remarks on this clonotype: The junction departs from germline at one end; a sequencing error may be responsible. The J gene is TRBJ2-3, the V gene TRBV7-9, with 8 nucleotides matching TRBD2. The germline CDR1 and CDR2 sequences are SEHNR and FQNEAQ (reference sequence). The CDR3 contains 12 residues. The CDR3 sequence: CASSSSGATPIF. CDR3 bases: TGTGCCAGCAGCAGTAGCGGGGCGACCCCCATATTT.

In its sample, this clonotype was seen once. The rearrangement joins TRBV28 to TRBJ1-5; 7 bases are shared with TRBD1. Germline V gene data show CDR1 as MDHEN and CDR2 as SYDVKM. V dropped 5 bases and J dropped 2; count of bases not matched to a gene: 6. The CDR3 is 15 amino acids. CDR3 nucleotide sequence: TGTGCCAGCAGTATCCCGGGACAGCGCAATCAGCCCCAGCATTTT. This gives the protein CASSIPGQRNQPQHF.

The sample holds a few counts of this clonotype. The chain has TRBV21-1 and TRBJ2-4; the table's D call, TRBD1, has no DNA check behind it. TRBV21-1 counts as a pseudogene. There are 15 residues in the CDR3. In nucleotides, the CDR3 is TGTGCCAGCAGCAAAGAGGGGGGGGGCAGAAACATTCAGTACTTC. It is translated as CASSKEGGGRNIQYF.

The rearrangement links TRBV30 to TRBJ1-2; possibly TRBD1 for D (5 bases). Looked up from germline, CDR1 is GTSNPN and CDR2 is SVGIG (reference sequence). This CDR3 is built from 14 residues. V lost 6 bases to trimming and J lost 8 bases, with 22 bases between them. This chain's CDR3 is CACARDRLGEGYTF. For the CDR3, the DNA is TGTGCCTGTGCACGGGACCGCCTCGGGGAGGGCTACACCTTC.

The chain is built from TRBV27 and TRBJ1-5, with D possibly TRBD1 on 5 matching bases. Trimming left V 0 bases short and J 2 bases short, with 8 bases between. The CDR3 length is 15 residues. CDR1 MNHEY and CDR2 SMNVEV come from the germline V gene (reference sequence). The CDR3 DNA sequence: TGTGCCAGCAGTTTATCGGGGGACGGCAATCAGCCCCAGCATTTT. Amino acids: CASSLSGDGNQPQHF.

The chain joins TRBV19 to TRBJ1-6; TRBD1 agrees at 7 bases. CDR1 LNHDA and CDR2 SQIVND come from the germline V gene (reference sequence). The CDR3 loop spans 15 amino acids. V lost 6 bases and J lost 6; bases outside the gene matches: 8. Here the CDR3 reads CASRNSGTVNSPLHF. DNA for the CDR3: TGTGCCAGTAGGAACTCCGGGACAGTTAATTCACCCCTCCACTTT.

The genes are TRBV20-1 and TRBJ1-2; 9 positions match TRBD1. This CDR3 has 14 amino acids. J gave up 3 bases and V 6 bases, and 8 bases lay outside the gene matches. Germline-derived CDR1 and CDR2 are DFQATT and SNEGSKA (reference sequence). CDR3 in DNA: TGCAGTGCCTCGACGGGACAGGGAGACTATGGCTACACCTTC. Translating it yields CSASTGQGDYGYTF.

V usage is TRBV7-9 and J usage is TRBJ2-3; tentative D call: TRBD2 (6 bases). Germline V lookup: CDR1 SEHNR, CDR2 FQNEAQ (reference sequence). V shed 6 bases and J shed 4 bases, with 11 bases lying between them. The CDR3 contains 13 residues. The CDR3 sequence: CASSPRGSDTQYF. The CDR3 DNA reads as TGTGCCAGCAGTCCCCGGGGGTCAGATACGCAGTATTTT.

V usage is TRBV6-1 and J usage is TRBJ2-7; 11 nucleotides match TRBD1. The CDR3 contains 14 residues. Germline lookup yields CDR1 MNHNS and CDR2 SASEGT. V shed 10 bases and J 5 bases; nucleotides not matched to a gene: 10. CDR3 region: CATMEDRGRNEQYF. In nucleotides, the CDR3 is TGTGCCACAATGGAGGACAGGGGGCGAAACGAGCAGTACTTC.

CDR3 residues: CSAMELAETQYF. The CDR3 nucleotides are TGCAGTGCTATGGAGCTAGCGGAGACCCAGTACTTC. The V and J genes are TRBV20-1 and TRBJ2-5; perhaps TRBD2 as D (6 bases). The CDR3 runs to 12 residues. V lost 4 bases, J lost 5 bases, and 11 bases lay in between. CDR1 is DFQATT and CDR2 is SNEGSKA in the germline V gene (reference sequence).

The V and J genes are TRBV29-1 and TRBJ2-3; 8 positions match TRBD2. Germline V gives CDR1 SQVTM, CDR2 ANQGSEA. The J segment lost 1 base and the V segment lost 0 bases, leaving 3 bases of the junction unmatched. The CDR3 runs to 15 residues. CDR3 residues: CSVEESGGGTDTQYF. CDR3 DNA: TGCAGCGTTGAAGAAAGCGGGGGTGGCACAGATACGCAGTATTTT.

V is TRBV19 and J is TRBJ2-2, with 11 bases lining up with TRBD1. This CDR3 spans 16 amino acids. Germline CDR1 and CDR2: LNHDA and SQIVND (reference sequence). Unmatched junction bases numbered 6, after V lost 7 bases and J lost 2 bases. The CDR3 loop is CASNPGQGANTGELFF. DNA of the CDR3: TGTGCCAGTAATCCCGGACAGGGGGCTAACACCGGGGAGCTGTTTTTT. Complete variable domain (other parts from reference TRBV19 and TRBJ2-2): DGGITQSPKYLFRKEGQNVTLSCEQNLNHDAMYWYRQDPGQGLRLIYYSQIVNDFQKGDIAEGYSVSREKKESFPLTVTSAQKNPTAFYLCASNPGQGANTGELFFGEGSRLTVL.